The TCR beta chain described here comes from a study of T cell repertoires in cytomegalovirus infection. This clonotype was seen many times. In TCRdb, the reads were re-called with MiXCR into one record per CDR3 protein. The sample consists of around 310,000 distinct CDR3 sequences, 15% to 20% of them appearing once. V was shortened by 3 bases and J by 4 bases, with 14 bases between the two germline ends. Germline V gene lookup returns CDR1 SGHAT and CDR2 FQDESV (reference sequence). The CDR3 is 15 amino acids. The chain recombines TRBV11-1 with TRBJ2-3; D is perhaps TRBD2 (6 bases). The receptor was isolated from a human donor in good health (CMV status not recorded). Some clones in this sample may be carry-over from other donors' samples. The sequencing sample was made of PBMCs. This chain's CDR3 is CASSFGGDRADTQYF. CDR3 nucleotide sequence: TGTGCCAGCAGCTTCGGCGGGGATAGGGCAGATACGCAGTATTTT.